The next 14 T cell receptor beta chains were all read from a single sample in a study of T cells after posttransplantation cyclophosphamide (dated by TCRdb to the mid-2010s). Library method: the immunoSEQ multiplex PCR assay. Here the immuneACCESS table is served through TCRdb, limited to in-frame sequences with V and J called. Missing clones are a known gap in these copies; in checked studies unresolved V genes cover under half, and the rest lacks a known reason. This sample has some 27,000 clones in its table, and 86% of those were observed once. The ten largest clones represent roughly 3% of the sample. The sample was PBMCs. Receptor source: a man aged 50-59 years.

The rearrangement joins TRBV7-9 to TRBJ1-1, with D unclear. This CDR3 has 14 residues. The germline V gene encodes CDR1 SEHNR and CDR2 FQNEAQ (reference sequence). Between the trimmed V and J ends, which lost 0 bases and 4 bases, there was a span of 9 bases. CDR3 in amino acids: CASSLALAGTEAFF. The CDR3 bases are TGTGCCAGCAGCTTAGCGCTGGCAGGCACTGAAGCTTTCTTT.

The chain couples TRBV30 to TRBJ1-4; TRBD1 aligns across 8 bases. CDR3 length: 13 residues. Germline CDR1 and CDR2: GTSNPN and SVGIG (reference sequence). Unmatched junction bases numbered 5, after V lost 3 bases and J lost 8 bases. The CDR3 loop is CAWRDRVGEKLFF. The DNA for the CDR3 is TGTGCCTGGAGGGACAGGGTAGGAGAAAAACTGTTTTTT.

The chain combines TRBV28 with TRBJ1-5, with no clear D. The germline gives CDR1 MDHEN, CDR2 SYDVKM. The V and J ends lost 2 bases and 5 bases respectively, with 13 bases between them. The length of the CDR3 is 15 residues. CDR3 coding DNA: TGTGCCAGCAGTTTAGGGAGCGGCCGTTATCAGCCCCAGCATTTT. It translates to CASSLGSGRYQPQHF.

This clone was detected once. The rearrangement uses TRBV25-1 and TRBJ2-7; 7 nucleotides align to TRBD1. The germline V gene has CDR1 MGHDK and CDR2 SYGVNS. The CDR3 extends over 13 amino acids. J was trimmed by 1 base and V by 6 bases; bases with no gene match: 3. The CDR3 bases are TGTGCCAGCAGCAAGACAGGGTCCTACGAGCAGTACTTC. Its protein product is CASSKTGSYEQYF.

This sequence joins TRBV7-9 and TRBJ1-1; 8 nucleotides agree with TRBD1. The CDR3 extends over 15 amino acids. J lost 2 bases, V lost 5 bases, and 7 bases had no gene match. Germline V gene sequence: CDR1 SEHNR, CDR2 FQNEAQ (reference sequence). Here the CDR3 DNA reads TGTGCCAGCAGCCTATCGGACAGGGCTAACACTGAAGCTTTCTTT. This translates into CASSLSDRANTEAFF.

This clone appeared once. In DNA, the CDR3 is TGTGCCAGCAGCTTAAATCCCGGAGATACGCAGTATTTT. Protein: CASSLNPGDTQYF. This chain links TRBV7-3 with TRBJ2-3; D not certain. Trimming left V 1 base short and J 5 bases short, with 7 bases between. This CDR3 has 13 amino acids. The germline V gene has CDR1 SGHTA and CDR2 FQGTGA.

The gene calls are TRBV7-9 and TRBJ1-2, with no clear D. Germline V lookup: CDR1 SEHNR, CDR2 FQNEAQ (reference sequence). The V end was cut by 2 bases, the J end by 0 bases, with 13 bases between. The CDR3 is 16 amino acids. DNA of the CDR3: TGTGCCAGCAGCTTACACACCACCTTACCTAACTATGGCTACACCTTC. This gives the protein CASSLHTTLPNYGYTF.

This rearrangement joins TRBV7-9 to TRBJ2-1, with 10 nucleotides matching TRBD2. The CDR3 sequence is 18 residues long. V was pared by 7 bases and J by 4 bases, with 16 bases of the junction left unmatched. Germline V gene lookup returns CDR1 SEHNR and CDR2 FQNEAQ (reference sequence). The CDR3 DNA is TGTGCCAGCATCCCTCGGGCGTCTAGCGGGAGTAGGTACAATGAGCAGTTCTTC. It encodes CASIPRASSGSRYNEQFF.

The V and J genes are TRBV18 and TRBJ2-7; 7 nucleotides line up with TRBD1. This CDR3 contains 14 residues. Germline V lookup: CDR1 KGHSH, CDR2 LQKENI. V lost 2 bases to trimming and J lost 3 bases; unmatched junction nucleotides: 4. The CDR3 nucleotides read TGTGCCAGCTCACCATTAGGACAGGTCTACGAGCAGTACTTC. It is translated as CASSPLGQVYEQYF.

The chain is built from TRBV4-1 and TRBJ2-6; TRBD2 aligns across 10 bases. The CDR3 has 19 amino acids. J was trimmed by 0 bases and V by 4 bases; bases with no gene match: 9. Per germline, CDR1 MGHRA and CDR2 YSYEKL. The CDR3 reads CASSPWSSGGHSGANVLTF. CDR3 sequence (DNA): TGCGCCAGCAGCCCCTGGTCTAGCGGGGGACACTCTGGGGCCAACGTCCTGACTTTC.

This clone appeared a few times. The CDR3 is CASSLSWGESYNSPLHF. In DNA form, the CDR3 reads TGTGCCAGCAGCTTGTCCTGGGGGGAATCCTATAATTCACCCCTCCACTTT. V gene TRBV5-6 combines with J gene TRBJ1-6, with D possibly being TRBD1 (5 bases). The V gene lost 1 base and the J gene lost 1 base, with 12 bases spanning the gap. This CDR3 has 17 amino acids. Germline V gives CDR1 SGHDT, CDR2 YYEEEE.

This chain joins TRBV30 and TRBJ1-1; possible D gene TRBD1, 6 bases. The CDR3 spans 16 residues. Germline V gene sequence: CDR1 GTSNPN, CDR2 SVGIG (reference sequence). V was clipped by 4 bases and J by 1 base, with 19 bases between them. CDR3 in DNA: TGTGCCTGGACTGAGGGTTGGGGGCGTGGGAACACTGAAGCTTTCTTT. Residues: CAWTEGWGRGNTEAFF.

V and J are TRBV5-5 and TRBJ1-3; weak D call: TRBD1 (6 bases). This CDR3 spans 14 amino acids. V was trimmed by 6 bases and J by 5 bases, leaving 15 bases between them. Per germline, CDR1 SGHKS and CDR2 YYEKEE (reference sequence). CDR3 DNA sequence: TGTGCCAGCAACGTCGGGACAACTAGAAACACCATATATTTT. It encodes CASNVGTTRNTIYF.

The chain combines TRBV7-9 with TRBJ1-5; D is uncertain. Trimming removed 1 base from V and 7 bases from J, with 8 bases in between. This CDR3 has 13 amino acids. Germline CDR1 and CDR2: SEHNR and FQNEAQ (reference sequence). The CDR3 DNA is TGTGCCAGCAGCTTAGGAGTGTTACAGCCCCAGCATTTT. Its protein product is CASSLGVLQPQHF.